The rows below give T cell receptor beta chains drawn from one sample of a study of regulatory T cells in long-lasting Graves disease. MiXCR, applied by TCRdb to the multiplex PCR reads, yields one record per CDR3 protein. In the table there are under 800,000 distinct CDR3 sequences, 16% of which are singletons. The same data also contributed to another study, on T cells in Graves' hyperthyroidism and ophthalmopathy.

Sample: peripheral blood mononuclear cells (PBMCs), taken at new diagnosis, from a patient treated with antithyroid drugs. Source of these receptors: a woman aged 30 to 39 with Graves disease. CDR3s include the opening cysteine and the closing phenylalanine or tryptophan. The D gene is left open where the match is weak. The size field is filled for only some rows; it gives once, few, many or a size class.

TRBJ2-3 TRBD1 few 14 TRBV5-1 TGCGCCAGCAGCACCGGACAGGGAGTAGATACGCAGTATTTT CASSTGQGVDTQYF
TRBJ2-1 . . 11 TRBV29-1 TGCAGCGTGGGGACATCTAATGAGCAGTTCTTC CSVGTSNEQFF
TRBJ2-5 TRBD2 . 15 TRBV30 TGTGCCTGGAGTAGACTAGCGATACTCCAAGAGACCCAGTACTTC CAWSRLAILQETQYF
TRBJ2-3 TRBD2 few 12 TRBV7-8 TGTGCCAGCAGCTCGGAAGGACTAGGACAGTATTTT CASSSEGLGQYF
TRBJ2-3 TRBD2 many 18 TRBV6-1 TGTGCCAGCAGTGAAGCCGGGACTAGCGGGAGCCCCCCAGATACGCAGTATTTT CASSEAGTSGSPPDTQYF
TRBJ2-3 . few 16 TRBV18 TGTGCCAGCTCACCAAATAGGGGACGCGGCACAGATACGCAGTATTTT CASSPNRGRGTDTQYF
TRBJ2-7 . many 15 TRBV7-9 TGTGCCAGCAGCACGGGGGACCCTAGGGCCTACGAGCAGTACTTC CASSTGDPRAYEQYF
TRBJ2-1 . many 13 TRBV20-1 TGCAGTGCTAGGGCGGGTGGATCCTATGAGCAGTTCTTC CSARAGGSYEQFF
TRBJ2-7 . . 13 TRBV19 TGTGCCAGTAGAGCTAGGGGTGCCTACGAGCAGTACTTC CASRARGAYEQYF
TRBJ1-4 TRBD1 many 15 TRBV28 TGTGCCAGCAGTTCAAGGATAGACAGGGCTGAAAAACTGTTTTTT CASSSRIDRAEKLFF
TRBJ1-4 . many 13 TRBV2 TGTGCCAGCAGTGCAGGGGCTAGTGAAAAACTGTTTTTT CASSAGASEKLFF
TRBJ2-1 . many 16 TRBV12-3/TRBV12-4 TGTGCCAGCAACTCAGGACTTTCAAGCTCCTACAATGAGCAGTTCTTC CASNSGLSSSYNEQFF
TRBJ2-2 TRBD1 . 19 TRBV20-1 TGCAGTGCTAGAGTACGAGGCCCGCGCGACAGGGGGCGAGACGGGGAGCTGTTTTTT CSARVRGPRDRGRDGELFF
TRBJ1-1 TRBD1 . 14 TRBV19 TGTGCCAGTAGTATGGGACAGCAGAACACTGAAGCTTTCTTT CASSMGQQNTEAFF
TRBJ1-2 . few 13 TRBV20-1 TGCAGTGTAACCCAGGGACGATTATATGGCTACACCTTC CSVTQGRLYGYTF
TRBJ2-3 TRBD2 . 16 TRBV5-1 TGCGCCAGCAGCTTGGGACTAGCGGGTTACACAGATACGCAGTATTTT CASSLGLAGYTDTQYF
TRBJ2-5 TRBD1 few 15 TRBV3-1 TGTGCCAGCAGCCAAGTCCACACAGGGGGAGAGACCCAGTACTTC CASSQVHTGGETQYF
TRBJ2-1 TRBD2 . 14 TRBV27 TGTGCCAGCAGTTTCGGCGGGAGGGCAGGGGAGCAGTTCTTC CASSFGGRAGEQFF
TRBJ2-3 . . 16 TRBV12-5 TGTGCTAGTGGTTTGGGGCCTAGCTCCAGCACAGATACGCAGTATTTT CASGLGPSSSTDTQYF
TRBJ2-1 . few 14 TRBV7-3 TGTGCCAGCAGCGCGGGACTTCTGGAGGGTGAGCAGTTCTTC CASSAGLLEGEQFF
TRBJ2-7 . many 14 TRBV11-2 TGTGCCAGCAGCTGGGGACGGGCTACCTACGAGCAGTACTTC CASSWGRATYEQYF
TRBJ2-7 TRBD2 . 17 TRBV20-1 TGCAGTGCTCGAACGGGACTAGCGGGAGGAACTAACTACGAGCAGTACTTC CSARTGLAGGTNYEQYF
TRBJ1-2 . few 13 TRBV6-2/TRBV6-3 TGTGCCAGCAGTACAACATTCAACTATGGCTACACCTTC CASSTTFNYGYTF
TRBJ1-1 TRBD1 many 16 TRBV18 TGTGCCAGCTCACCGGGGACAGGCTATTTGAACACTGAAGCTTTCTTT CASSPGTGYLNTEAFF
TRBJ1-2 . few 11 TRBV9 TGTGCCTGGTGGGGTTTGCATGGCTACACCTTC CAWWGLHGYTF
TRBJ2-5 . few 15 TRBV7-9 TGTGCCAGCGGCGGGCAGGGAAGTCACCAAGAGACCCAGTACTTC CASGGQGSHQETQYF
TRBJ1-4 . many 13 TRBV2 TGTGCCAGCAGTGGGCGGGAGCAGGGAAAACTGTTTTTT CASSGREQGKLFF
TRBJ2-1 . few 11 TRBV6-2/TRBV6-3 TGTGCCACCGCACGGGAAGATGAGCAGTTCTTC CATAREDEQFF
TRBJ2-3 TRBD2 . 15 TRBV28 TGTGCCAGCCACCGCGGTAGCGGGAGGGGAGATACGCAGTATTTT CASHRGSGRGDTQYF
TRBJ1-1 . many 13 TRBV6-1 TGTGCCAGCAGTGAAGAAAGTGACACTGAAGCTTTCTTT CASSEESDTEAFF
TRBJ2-1 . . 16 TRBV7-9 TGTGCCAGCAGCCGTGAAGCGGGTAGCTCCTACAATGAGCAGTTCTTC CASSREAGSSYNEQFF
TRBJ2-5 TRBD1 many 16 TRBV28 TGTGCCAGCAGTCAGGGGGACAACCCGTACCAAGAGACCCAGTACTTC CASSQGDNPYQETQYF
TRBJ2-5 . many 12 TRBV20-1 TGCAGTGCTCCGACAGGACAAGAGACCCAGTACTTC CSAPTGQETQYF
TRBJ2-5 . few 13 TRBV18 TGTGCCAGCTCACGAGGGAGGAAAGAGACCCAGTACTTC CASSRGRKETQYF
TRBJ2-1 TRBD2 once 16 TRBV11-2 TGTGCCAGCAGCTCAATAGCGGGAGGGCCAAGCAATGAGCAGTTCTTC CASSSIAGGPSNEQFF
TRBJ2-3 . many 12 TRBV2 TGTGTCAGCAACGGAGACACAGATACGCAGTATTTT CVSNGDTDTQYF
TRBJ1-4 TRBD1 . 16 TRBV6-5 TGTGCCAGCAGTTACGGCAGGGGGCCAACTAATGAAAAACTGTTTTTT CASSYGRGPTNEKLFF
TRBJ2-1 . many 11 TRBV29-1 TGCAGCGTTGAAGATTGGGGTGAGCAGTTCTTC CSVEDWGEQFF
TRBJ2-7 . many 16 TRBV27 TGTGCCAGCAGTTTAAAGGGGGATTTAACCTCCTACGAGCAGTACTTC CASSLKGDLTSYEQYF
TRBJ2-1 . many 15 TRBV27 TGTGCCAGCAGTTTGACAGAGACTTCCCACAATGAGCAGTTCTTC CASSLTETSHNEQFF
TRBJ1-2 . . 15 TRBV3-1 TGTGCCAGCAGCCAAGATTTCCAGGGTCTGTATGGCTACACCTTC CASSQDFQGLYGYTF
TRBJ2-7 TRBD2 many 15 TRBV7-9 TGTGCCAGCAGCCTAACCGGGACTAGCGCCATAAGGCAGTACTTC CASSLTGTSAIRQYF